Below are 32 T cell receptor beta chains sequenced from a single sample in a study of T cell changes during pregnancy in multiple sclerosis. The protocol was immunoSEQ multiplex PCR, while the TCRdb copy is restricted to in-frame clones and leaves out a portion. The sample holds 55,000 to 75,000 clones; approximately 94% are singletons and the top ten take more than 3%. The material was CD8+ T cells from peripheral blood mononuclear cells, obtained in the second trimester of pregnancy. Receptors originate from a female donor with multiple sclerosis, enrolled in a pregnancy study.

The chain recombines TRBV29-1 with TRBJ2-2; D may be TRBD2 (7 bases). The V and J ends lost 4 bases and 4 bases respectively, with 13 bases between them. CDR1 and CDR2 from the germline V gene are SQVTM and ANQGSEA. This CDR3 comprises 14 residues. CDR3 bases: TGCAGCGTTGTGGGGGGGGCCGCCACCGGGGAGCTGTTTTTT. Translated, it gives CSVVGGAATGELFF.

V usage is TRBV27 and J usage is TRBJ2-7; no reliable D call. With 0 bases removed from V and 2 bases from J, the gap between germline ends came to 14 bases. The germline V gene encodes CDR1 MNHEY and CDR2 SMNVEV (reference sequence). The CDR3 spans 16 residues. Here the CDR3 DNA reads TGTGCCAGCAGTTTATCCTATGCTAACCCGACCTACGAGCAGTACTTC. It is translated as CASSLSYANPTYEQYF.

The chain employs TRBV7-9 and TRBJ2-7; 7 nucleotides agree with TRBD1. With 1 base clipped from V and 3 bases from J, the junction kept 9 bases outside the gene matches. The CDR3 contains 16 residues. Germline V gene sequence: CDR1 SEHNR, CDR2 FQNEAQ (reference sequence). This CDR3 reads CASSLDRDSQIYEQYF. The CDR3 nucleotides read TGTGCCAGCAGCTTAGACCGGGACAGTCAGATCTACGAGCAGTACTTC.

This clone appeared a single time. The chain's CDR3 is CASSLILADTQYF. For the CDR3, the DNA is TGTGCCAGCAGCTTGATTCTCGCAGATACGCAGTATTTT. The genes are TRBV5-5 and TRBJ2-3; D not resolved. Germline CDR1 is SGHKS and CDR2 is YYEKEE (reference sequence). The CDR3 is 13 amino acids. Deletions cut 1 base from V and 4 bases from J, with 7 bases between.

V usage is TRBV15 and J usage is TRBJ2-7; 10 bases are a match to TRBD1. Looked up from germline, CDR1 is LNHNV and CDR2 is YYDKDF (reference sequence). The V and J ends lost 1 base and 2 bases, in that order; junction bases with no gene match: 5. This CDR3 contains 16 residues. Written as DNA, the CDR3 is TGTGCCACCAGCAGAGGGAGGACAGGGGGAGCCTACGAGCAGTACTTC. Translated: CATSRGRTGGAYEQYF.

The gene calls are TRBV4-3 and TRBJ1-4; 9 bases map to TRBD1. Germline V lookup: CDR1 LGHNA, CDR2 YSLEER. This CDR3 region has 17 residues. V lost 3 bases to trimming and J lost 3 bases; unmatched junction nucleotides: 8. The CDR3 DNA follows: TGCGCCAGCAGCCAGGGTACAGGGGGCGCCTCTAATGAAAAACTGTTTTTT. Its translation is CASSQGTGGASNEKLFF.

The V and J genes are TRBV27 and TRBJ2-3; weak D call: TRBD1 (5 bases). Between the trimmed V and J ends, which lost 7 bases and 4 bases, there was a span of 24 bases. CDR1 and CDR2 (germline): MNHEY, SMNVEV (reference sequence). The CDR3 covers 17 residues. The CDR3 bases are TGTGCCAGCAATCCCCGACAGAATCGTGGTTACGCAGATACGCAGTATTTT. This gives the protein CASNPRQNRGYADTQYF.

CDR3 sequence reads: CASSEPDTEAFF. CDR3 bases: TGTGCCAGCAGTGAACCTGACACTGAAGCTTTCTTT. The chain combines TRBV2 with TRBJ1-1; unclear D gene. CDR1 SNHLY and CDR2 FYNNEI come from the germline V gene. V lost 2 bases and J lost 3, with 4 bases in between. The CDR3 is 12 amino acids.

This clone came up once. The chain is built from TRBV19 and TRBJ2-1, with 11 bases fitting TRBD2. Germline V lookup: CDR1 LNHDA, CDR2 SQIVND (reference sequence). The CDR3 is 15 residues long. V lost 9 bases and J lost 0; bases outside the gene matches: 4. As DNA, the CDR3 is TGTGCCAGCCGAACTAGCGGGAGCTCCTACAATGAGCAGTTCTTC. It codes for CASRTSGSSYNEQFF.

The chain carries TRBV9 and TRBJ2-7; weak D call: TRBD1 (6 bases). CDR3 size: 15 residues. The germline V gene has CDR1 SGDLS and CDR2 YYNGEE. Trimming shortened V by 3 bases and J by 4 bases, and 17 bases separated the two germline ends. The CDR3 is CASSGKHRDPYEQYF. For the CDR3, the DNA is TGTGCCAGCAGCGGGAAACACAGGGATCCTTACGAGCAGTACTTC.

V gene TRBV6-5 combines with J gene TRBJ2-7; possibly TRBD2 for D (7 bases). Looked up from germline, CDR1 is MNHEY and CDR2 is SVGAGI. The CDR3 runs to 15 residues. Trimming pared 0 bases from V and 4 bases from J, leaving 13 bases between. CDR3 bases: TGTGCCAGCAGTTACTCGAGGGGGGGACCATACGAGCAGTACTTC. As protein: CASSYSRGGPYEQYF.

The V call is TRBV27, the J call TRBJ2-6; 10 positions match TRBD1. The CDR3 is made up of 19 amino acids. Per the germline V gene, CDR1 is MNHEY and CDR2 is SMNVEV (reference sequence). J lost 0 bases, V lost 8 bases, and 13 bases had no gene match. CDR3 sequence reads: CASGRTGGLLYSGANVLTF. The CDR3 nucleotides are TGTGCCAGCGGAAGGACAGGGGGATTACTGTACTCTGGGGCCAACGTCCTGACTTTC.

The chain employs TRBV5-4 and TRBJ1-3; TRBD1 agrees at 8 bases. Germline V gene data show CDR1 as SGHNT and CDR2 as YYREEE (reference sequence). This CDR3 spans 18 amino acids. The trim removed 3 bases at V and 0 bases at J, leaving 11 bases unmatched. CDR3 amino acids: CASSSHSTGGYSGNTIYF. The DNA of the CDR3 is TGTGCCAGCAGCTCACATTCCACAGGGGGTTACTCTGGAAACACCATATATTTT. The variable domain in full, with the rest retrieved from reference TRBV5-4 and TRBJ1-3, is ETGVTQSPTHLIKTRGQQVTLRCSSQSGHNTVSWYQQALGQGPQFIFQYYREEENGRGNFPPRFSGLQFPNYSSELNVNALELDDSALYLCASSSHSTGGYSGNTIYFGEGSWLTVV.

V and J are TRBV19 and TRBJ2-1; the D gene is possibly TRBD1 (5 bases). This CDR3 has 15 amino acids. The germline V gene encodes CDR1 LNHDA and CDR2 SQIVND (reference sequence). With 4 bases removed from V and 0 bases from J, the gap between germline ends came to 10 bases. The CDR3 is CASSRGQSSYNEQFF. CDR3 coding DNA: TGTGCCAGTAGTAGAGGACAAAGCTCCTACAATGAGCAGTTCTTC.

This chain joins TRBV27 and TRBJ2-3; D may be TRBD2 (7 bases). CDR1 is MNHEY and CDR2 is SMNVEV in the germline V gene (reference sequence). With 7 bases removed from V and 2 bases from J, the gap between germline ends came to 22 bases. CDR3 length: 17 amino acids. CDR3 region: CASTEGLGGPNTDTQYF. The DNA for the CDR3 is TGTGCCAGCACCGAGGGGTTGGGGGGGCCGAACACAGATACGCAGTATTTT.

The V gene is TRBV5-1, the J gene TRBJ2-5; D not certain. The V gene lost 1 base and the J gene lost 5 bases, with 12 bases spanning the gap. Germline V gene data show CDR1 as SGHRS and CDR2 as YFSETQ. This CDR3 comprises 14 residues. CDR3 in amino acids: CASSLLSDGETQYF. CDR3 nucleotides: TGCGCCAGCAGCTTGTTGAGCGACGGGGAGACCCAGTACTTC.

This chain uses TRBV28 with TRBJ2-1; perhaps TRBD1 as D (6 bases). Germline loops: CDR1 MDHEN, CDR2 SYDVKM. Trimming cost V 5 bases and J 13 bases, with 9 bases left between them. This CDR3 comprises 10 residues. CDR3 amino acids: CASSQGNQFF. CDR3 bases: TGTGCCAGCAGTCAGGGGAATCAGTTCTTC.

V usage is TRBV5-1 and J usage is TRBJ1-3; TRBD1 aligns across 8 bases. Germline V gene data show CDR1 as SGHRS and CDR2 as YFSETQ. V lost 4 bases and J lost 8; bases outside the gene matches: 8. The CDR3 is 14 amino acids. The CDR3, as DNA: TGCGCCAGCAGCCCAGGACAGGGTGGCTACACCATATATTTT. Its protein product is CASSPGQGGYTIYF.

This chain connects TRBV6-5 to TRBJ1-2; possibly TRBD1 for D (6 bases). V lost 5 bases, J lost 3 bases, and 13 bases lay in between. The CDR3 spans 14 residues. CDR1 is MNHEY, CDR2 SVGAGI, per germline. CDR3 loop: CASSHIQGDYGYTF. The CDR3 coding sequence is TGTGCCAGCAGTCACATACAGGGTGACTATGGCTACACCTTC.

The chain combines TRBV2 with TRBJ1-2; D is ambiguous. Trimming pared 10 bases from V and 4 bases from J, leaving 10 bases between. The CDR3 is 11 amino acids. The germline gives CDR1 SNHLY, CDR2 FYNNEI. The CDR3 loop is CATYGGYGYTF. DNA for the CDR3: TGTGCCACCTACGGCGGCTATGGCTACACCTTC. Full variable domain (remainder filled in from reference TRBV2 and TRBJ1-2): EPEVTQTPSHQVTQMGQEVILRCVPISNHLYFYWYRQILGQKVEFLVSFYNNEISEKSEIFDDQFSVERPDGSNFTLKIRSTKLEDSAMYFCATYGGYGYTFGSGTRLTVV.

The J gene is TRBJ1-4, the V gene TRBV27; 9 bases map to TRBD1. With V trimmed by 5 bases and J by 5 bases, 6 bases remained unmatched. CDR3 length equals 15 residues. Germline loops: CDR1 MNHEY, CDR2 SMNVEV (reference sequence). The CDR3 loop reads CASSGNRGRNEKLFF. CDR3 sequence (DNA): TGTGCCAGCAGTGGTAACAGGGGGCGGAATGAAAAACTGTTTTTT.

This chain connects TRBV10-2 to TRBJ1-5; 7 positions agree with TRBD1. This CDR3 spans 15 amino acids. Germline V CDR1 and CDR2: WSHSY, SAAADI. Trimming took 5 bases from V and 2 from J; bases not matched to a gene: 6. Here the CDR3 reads CASSPSGTGNQPQHF. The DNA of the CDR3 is TGCGCCAGCAGTCCTTCCGGGACAGGCAATCAGCCCCAGCATTTT.

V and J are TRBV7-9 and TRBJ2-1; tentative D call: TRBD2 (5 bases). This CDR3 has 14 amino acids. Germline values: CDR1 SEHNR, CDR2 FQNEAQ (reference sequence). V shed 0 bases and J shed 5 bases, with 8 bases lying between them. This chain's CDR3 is CASSLAGDHNEQFF. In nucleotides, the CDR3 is TGTGCCAGCAGCTTAGCGGGAGACCACAATGAGCAGTTCTTC.

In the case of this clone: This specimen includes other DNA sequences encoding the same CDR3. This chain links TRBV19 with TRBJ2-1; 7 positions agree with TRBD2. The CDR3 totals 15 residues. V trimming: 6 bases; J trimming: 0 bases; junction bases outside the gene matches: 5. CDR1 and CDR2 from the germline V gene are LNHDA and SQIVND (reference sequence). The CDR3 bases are TGTGCCAGTAGCCCAGCGGGGAGCTCCTACAATGAGCAGTTCTTC. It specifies CASSPAGSSYNEQFF.

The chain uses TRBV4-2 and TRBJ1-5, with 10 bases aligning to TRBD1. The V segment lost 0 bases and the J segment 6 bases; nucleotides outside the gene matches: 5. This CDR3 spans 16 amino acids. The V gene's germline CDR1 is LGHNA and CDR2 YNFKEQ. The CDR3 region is CASSQDTGQGSQPQHF. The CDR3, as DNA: TGTGCCAGCAGCCAAGATACGGGACAGGGGAGTCAGCCCCAGCATTTT.

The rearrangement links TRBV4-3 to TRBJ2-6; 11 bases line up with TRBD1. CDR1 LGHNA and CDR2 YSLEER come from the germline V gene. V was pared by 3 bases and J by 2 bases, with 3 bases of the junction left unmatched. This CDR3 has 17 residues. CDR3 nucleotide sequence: TGCGCCAGCAGCCAGGGGACAGGGGGAACTGGGGCCAACGTCCTGACTTTC. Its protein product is CASSQGTGGTGANVLTF.

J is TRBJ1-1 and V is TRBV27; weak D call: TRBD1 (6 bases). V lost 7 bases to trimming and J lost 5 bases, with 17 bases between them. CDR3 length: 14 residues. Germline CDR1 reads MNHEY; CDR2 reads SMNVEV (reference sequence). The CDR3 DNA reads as TGTGCCAGCACCCTGTCAGGGGCTTGGACTGAAGCTTTCTTT. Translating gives CASTLSGAWTEAFF.

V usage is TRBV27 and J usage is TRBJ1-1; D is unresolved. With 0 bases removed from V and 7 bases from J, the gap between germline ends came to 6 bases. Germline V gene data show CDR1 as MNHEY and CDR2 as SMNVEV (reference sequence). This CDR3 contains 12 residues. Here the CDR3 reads CASSLSTGEAFF. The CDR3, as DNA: TGTGCCAGCAGTTTATCGACTGGTGAAGCTTTCTTT.

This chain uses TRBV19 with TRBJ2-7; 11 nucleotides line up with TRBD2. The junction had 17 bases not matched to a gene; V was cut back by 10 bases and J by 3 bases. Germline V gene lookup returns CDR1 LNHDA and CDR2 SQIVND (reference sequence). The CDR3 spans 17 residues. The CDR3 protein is CATSLETSGKRLYEQYF. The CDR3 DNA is TGTGCCACCTCCCTAGAGACTAGCGGGAAACGCCTCTACGAGCAGTACTTC.

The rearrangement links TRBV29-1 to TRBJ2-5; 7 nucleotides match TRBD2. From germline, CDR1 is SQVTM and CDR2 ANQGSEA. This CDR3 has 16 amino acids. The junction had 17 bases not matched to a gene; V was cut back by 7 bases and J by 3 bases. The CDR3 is CSGRRGGLANEETQYF. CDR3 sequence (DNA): TGCAGCGGGCGGCGGGGAGGGTTAGCGAACGAAGAGACCCAGTACTTC.

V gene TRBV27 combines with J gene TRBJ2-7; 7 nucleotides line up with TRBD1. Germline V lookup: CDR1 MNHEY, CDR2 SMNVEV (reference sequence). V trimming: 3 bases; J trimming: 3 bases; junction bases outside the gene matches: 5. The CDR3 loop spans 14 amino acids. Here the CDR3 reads CASSFARTGYEQYF. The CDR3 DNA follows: TGTGCCAGCAGTTTCGCCAGGACAGGCTACGAGCAGTACTTC.

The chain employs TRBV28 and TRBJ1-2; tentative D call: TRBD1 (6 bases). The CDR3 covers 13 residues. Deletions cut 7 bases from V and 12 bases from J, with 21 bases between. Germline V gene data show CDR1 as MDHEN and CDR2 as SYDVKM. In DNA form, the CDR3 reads TGTGCCAGCAAAACCGGGAGGGGGAGGCGGGACACCTTC. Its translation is CASKTGRGRRDTF.